The table lists the clone carrying this T cell receptor (beta chain) with a count of one. Regarding treatment: preoperative locoregional IRX-2 cytokine immunotherapy. Preoperative locoregional IRX-2 cytokine immunotherapy was tested in the phase Ib source study. This sample is drawn from a study of preoperative IRX-2 immunotherapy in early breast cancer. Between the trimmed V and J ends, which lost 5 bases and 1 base, there was a span of 11 bases. Germline CDR1 and CDR2: GTSNPN and SVGIG (reference sequence). The length of the CDR3 is 13 residues. The repertoire was sequenced with immunoSEQ multiplex PCR; TCRdb's copy has only in-frame clones and lacks some. The data show tens of thousands of clones, approximately 77% seen once.

The chain uses TRBV30 and TRBJ1-2; D unresolved. This TCR was sampled from a human donor with breast cancer. The sequenced sample was lymph node tissue, obtained after IRX-2 immunotherapy. Here the CDR3 DNA reads TGTGCCTGGGCCATGGGAATTAACTATGGCTACACCTTC. Translated: CAWAMGINYGYTF.